One and the same sample provided the 31 T cell receptor beta chains below, sequenced in a study of T cells in Graves' hyperthyroidism and ophthalmopathy. From RNA transcripts, TCR beta CDR3 regions were amplified. Primed by the HTBI set, a first-round RT-PCR was run on the TCR CDR3. TCRdb reprocessed the multiplex PCR reads via MiXCR and lists one record per CDR3 protein. The sample has roughly 380,000 distinct CDR3 sequences, over 11% seen once. The sequencing sample was made of blood. These receptors originate from a woman aged 60-75 years with Graves' hyperthyroidism.

In its sample, this clonotype was seen a few times. The chain recombines TRBV7-3 with TRBJ2-2; 11 bases align to TRBD2. Germline CDR1 is SGHTA and CDR2 is FQGTGA. Trimming cost V 1 base and J 6 bases; bases outside gene matches: 7. The CDR3 totals 17 residues. CDR3 DNA: TGTGCCAGCAGCTTAATGGTGCTAGCGGGAGGCCCCGGGGAGCTGTTTTTT. This sequence encodes CASSLMVLAGGPGELFF.

This clonotype was seen a handful of times. V is TRBV7-2 and J is TRBJ1-4; D remains unclear. The V gene lost 1 base and the J gene lost 5 bases, with 11 bases spanning the gap. From germline, CDR1 is SGHTA and CDR2 FQGNSA. This CDR3 is built from 15 residues. In DNA, the CDR3 is TGTGCCAGCAGCTTAGGGGCAGTGACGAATGAAAAACTGTTTTTT. Translation gives CASSLGAVTNEKLFF.

This clonotype was recorded a few times. V is TRBV5-1 and J is TRBJ2-2; 12 positions match TRBD2. The CDR3 runs to 15 residues. Looked up from germline, CDR1 is SGHRS and CDR2 is YFSETQ. V shed 4 bases and J 5 bases; nucleotides not matched to a gene: 3. The CDR3 coding sequence is TGCGCCAGCAGCGTGACTAGCGGGAGTACCGGGGAGCTGTTTTTT. This codes for CASSVTSGSTGELFF.

With respect to this clonotype: This may arise from a read error, as a much more abundant clone is one base away. The J gene is TRBJ1-5, the V gene TRBV12-3 or TRBV12-4; D is ambiguous. V was cut by 3 bases and J by 4 bases, with 10 bases left in between. The CDR3 runs 14 residues. The CDR3 region is CASSLESGNQPQHF. The CDR3 nucleotides read TGTGCCAGCAGTTTGGAGTCTGGGAATCAGCCCCAGCATTTT.

Ten or more counts support this clonotype. The chain has TRBV11-2 and TRBJ2-1; the match to TRBD2 covers 7 bases. The V and J ends lost 4 bases and 7 bases, in that order; junction bases with no gene match: 7. The CDR3 contains 14 residues. Per germline, CDR1 SGHAT and CDR2 FQNNGV. The CDR3 bases are TGTGCCAGCAGCTCAGGACTAGTTGGGAATGAGCAGTTCTTC. It codes for CASSSGLVGNEQFF.

This clonotype has a count of ten or more. The chain carries TRBV27 and TRBJ1-5; tentative D call: TRBD1 (6 bases). CDR1 is MNHEY, CDR2 SMNVEV, per germline (reference sequence). The length of the CDR3 is 15 residues. Trimming shortened V by 6 bases and J by 5 bases, and 17 bases separated the two germline ends. CDR3 nucleotides: TGTGCCAGCAGCCGGCGGAGAGGGGGGGATCAGCCCCAGCATTTT. Protein: CASSRRRGGDQPQHF.

This clonotype was counted many times. CDR3 sequence (DNA): TGCAGTGCCCCAAAGGGACAGGGACCCTATGGCTACACCTTC. Its translation is CSAPKGQGPYGYTF. This chain connects TRBV20-1 to TRBJ1-2; 9 bases fit TRBD1. The junction had 9 bases not matched to a gene; V was cut back by 6 bases and J by 4 bases. The CDR3 sequence is 14 residues long. CDR1 and CDR2 (germline): DFQATT, SNEGSKA (reference sequence).

This clonotype was recorded at least ten times. The chain carries TRBV30 and TRBJ1-2; D unresolved. CDR1 is GTSNPN and CDR2 is SVGIG in the germline V gene (reference sequence). The CDR3 runs 12 residues. V shed 2 bases and J shed 7 bases, with 11 bases lying between them. CDR3 bases: TGTGCCTGGAGTTTCGGAGCCGGTGGCTACACCTTC. Its protein product is CAWSFGAGGYTF.

This clonotype was observed at least ten times. This rearrangement joins TRBV5-1 to TRBJ1-2; no clear D gene. Germline V gene lookup returns CDR1 SGHRS and CDR2 YFSETQ. Trimming stripped 5 bases from V and 0 bases from J, with 11 bases between. The CDR3 loop spans 14 amino acids. The CDR3 coding sequence is TGCGCCAGCAGGGCCCGCAGACCTAACTATGGCTACACCTTC. Translated, it gives CASRARRPNYGYTF.

At least ten counts were recorded for this clonotype. V usage is TRBV5-1 and J usage is TRBJ1-2; 8 positions agree with TRBD1. The CDR3 contains 16 residues. Germline-derived CDR1 and CDR2 are SGHRS and YFSETQ. V lost 4 bases to trimming and J lost 4 bases; unmatched junction nucleotides: 12. This chain's CDR3 is CASSPSGQGDSYGYTF. CDR3 DNA sequence: TGCGCCAGCAGCCCCTCCGGACAGGGAGATAGCTATGGCTACACCTTC.

This clonotype was recorded many times. Possible read error: a much larger clone is one base away. The chain employs TRBV7-9 and TRBJ2-3; no definite D call. Germline CDR1 and CDR2: SEHNR and FQNEAQ (reference sequence). This CDR3 region has 13 residues. V was shortened by 2 bases and J by 2 bases, with 5 bases between the two germline ends. CDR3 in DNA: TGTGCCAGCAGCTTACGGCCCACAGATACGCAGTATTTT. Translating gives CASSLRPTDTQYF.

This clonotype was counted at least ten times. V gene TRBV27 combines with J gene TRBJ2-7; D may match TRBD1 or TRBD2 (6 bases each). The germline CDR1 and CDR2 sequences are MNHEY and SMNVEV (reference sequence). The CDR3 sequence is 13 residues long. V shed 3 bases and J shed 7 bases, with 13 bases lying between them. CDR3 nucleotide sequence: TGTGCCAGCAGTTTCCCGGGGGCGGTGGAGCAGTACTTC. This encodes CASSFPGAVEQYF.

This clonotype occurred many times. V usage is TRBV6-2 or TRBV6-3 and J usage is TRBJ1-1, with 7 bases that match TRBD1. J lost 5 bases, V lost 0 bases, and 0 bases had no gene match. Germline lookup yields CDR1 MNHEY and CDR2 SVGEGT. The CDR3 has 13 amino acids. Here the CDR3 DNA reads TGTGCCAGCAGTTACTCCAGGGGGACTGAAGCTTTCTTT. This codes for CASSYSRGTEAFF.

In its sample, this clonotype was seen a few times. This CDR3 is CASSLATSRSYNEQFF. The CDR3 nucleotides are TGTGCCAGCAGCTTAGCGACTAGCCGCTCCTACAATGAGCAGTTCTTC. This rearrangement joins TRBV7-9 to TRBJ2-1; 7 bases fit TRBD2. Losses at the gene ends were 0 bases for V and 0 bases for J; bases not matched to a gene: 2. The CDR3 covers 16 residues. CDR1 and CDR2 (germline): SEHNR, FQNEAQ (reference sequence).

This chain uses TRBV14 with TRBJ2-3; possible D gene TRBD2, 7 bases. The CDR3 covers 14 residues. Trimming took 4 bases from V and 5 from J, leaving 13 bases between them. Germline values: CDR1 SGHDN, CDR2 FVKESK. The CDR3 is CASSPRGQLDTQYF. The CDR3 DNA reads TGTGCCAGCAGCCCGCGGGGGCAATTAGATACGCAGTATTTT. Full variable domain (remainder filled in from reference TRBV14 and TRBJ2-3): EAGVTQFPSHSVIEKGQTVTLRCDPISGHDNLYWYRRVMGKEIKFLLHFVKESKQDESGMPNNRFLAERTGGTYSTLKVQPAELEDSGVYFCASSPRGQLDTQYFGPGTRLTVL.

This clonotype came up many times. J is TRBJ1-1 and V is TRBV6-5; no reliable D call. Germline CDR1 is MNHEY and CDR2 is SVGAGI. V was clipped by 2 bases and J by 10 bases, with 11 bases between them. CDR3 length: 12 residues. The CDR3 protein is CASSYGAETAFF. CDR3 coding DNA: TGTGCCAGCAGTTACGGTGCGGAAACAGCTTTCTTT.

This clonotype has a count of ten or more. The chain carries TRBV12-3 or TRBV12-4 and TRBJ1-2; the match to TRBD1 covers 9 bases. J was trimmed by 11 bases and V by 6 bases; bases with no gene match: 7. This CDR3 comprises 12 residues. As DNA, the CDR3 is TGTGCCAGCAGAGGGACAGGGACCGGGTACACCTTC. Protein sequence: CASRGTGTGYTF.

This clonotype was picked up a small number of times. An end of the junction differs from the germline gene, which may be a read error. The J gene is TRBJ1-1, the V gene TRBV12-3 or TRBV12-4; no clear D. This CDR3 spans 13 amino acids. In DNA, the CDR3 is TGTGCCAGCAGTTTAGCAGGTAACACTGGAGCTTTCTTT. Translated, it gives CASSLAGNTGAFF.

This clonotype came up many times. The chain is built from TRBV7-6 and TRBJ2-5; tentatively, D is TRBD2 (5 bases). Trimming stripped 3 bases from V and 4 bases from J, with 9 bases between. Germline CDR1 and CDR2: SGHVS and FNYEAQ. The CDR3 totals 13 residues. The CDR3 reads CASSFERAETQYF. CDR3 bases: TGTGCCAGCAGCTTCGAGAGGGCAGAGACCCAGTACTTC.

About this clonotype: Just one base apart from a much larger clone, this may be a read error. This sequence joins TRBV20-1 and TRBJ2-7; tentative D call: TRBD1 (7 bases). CDR1 DFQATT and CDR2 SNEGSKA come from the germline V gene (reference sequence). V dropped 5 bases and J dropped 3 bases, with 26 bases sitting between them. The CDR3 sequence is 17 residues long. CDR3 coding DNA: TGCAGTGCTGGAGCCATACAGGGGACTCATCTGGACTACGAGCAGTACTTC. Protein sequence: CSAGAIQGTHLDYEQYF.

This clonotype appeared many times. V and J are TRBV11-2 and TRBJ2-3, with 7 bases lining up with TRBD2. V gave up 4 bases and J gave up 2 bases; unmatched junction bases: 9. Germline V gene data show CDR1 as SGHAT and CDR2 as FQNNGV. The CDR3 loop spans 16 amino acids. DNA of the CDR3: TGTGCCAGCAGCTCCCCGGGGGGTTTACTCACAGATACGCAGTATTTT. This sequence encodes CASSSPGGLLTDTQYF.

This clonotype was counted many times. The chain couples TRBV5-5 to TRBJ2-1; no reliable D call. Trimming took 1 base from V and 0 from J, leaving 8 bases between them. Germline V gives CDR1 SGHKS, CDR2 YYEKEE (reference sequence). The CDR3 has 15 residues. The CDR3 coding sequence is TGTGCCAGCAGCTTGTGGGGTAGCTCCTACAATGAGCAGTTCTTC. It yields the protein CASSLWGSSYNEQFF.

The V call is TRBV12-3 or TRBV12-4, the J call TRBJ2-3, with 12 nucleotides matching TRBD1. Unmatched junction bases numbered 3, after V lost 6 bases and J lost 5 bases. The CDR3 extends over 14 amino acids. Here the CDR3 reads CASSGTGGVDTQYF. The DNA of the CDR3 is TGTGCCAGCAGCGGGACAGGGGGCGTAGATACGCAGTATTTT.

The chain has TRBV25-1 and TRBJ1-2, with a tentative D call TRBD1 (5 bases). V was pared by 1 base and J by 2 bases, with 11 bases between. Germline values: CDR1 MGHDK, CDR2 SYGVNS. The CDR3 sequence is 15 residues long. CDR3 sequence: CASSEFQGLNYGYTF. Written as DNA, the CDR3 is TGTGCCAGCAGTGAATTCCAGGGACTGAACTATGGCTACACCTTC.

V and J are TRBV11-2 and TRBJ2-7; the D is unclear. Between the trimmed V and J ends, which lost 5 bases and 3 bases, there was a span of 11 bases. Germline CDR1 and CDR2: SGHAT and FQNNGV. CDR3 size: 13 residues. As DNA, the CDR3 is TGTGCCAGCAGCCAACCGGCCCTCTACGAGCAGTACTTC. Amino acids: CASSQPALYEQYF.

This chain joins TRBV14 and TRBJ1-3; the D is unclear. The CDR3 is made up of 12 amino acids. With 5 bases removed from V and 4 bases from J, the gap between germline ends came to 6 bases. Germline loops: CDR1 SGHDN, CDR2 FVKESK. The CDR3 spells CASSAYGNTIYF. The CDR3 DNA reads TGTGCCAGCAGCGCCTACGGAAACACCATATATTTT. The whole variable domain, filled in from reference TRBV14 and TRBJ1-3, reads EAGVTQFPSHSVIEKGQTVTLRCDPISGHDNLYWYRRVMGKEIKFLLHFVKESKQDESGMPNNRFLAERTGGTYSTLKVQPAELEDSGVYFCASSAYGNTIYFGEGSWLTVV.

Many counts were recorded for this clonotype. V usage is TRBV7-3 and J usage is TRBJ1-2; no definite D call. The CDR3 is 13 residues long. Germline V gene data show CDR1 as SGHTA and CDR2 as FQGTGA. Trimming pared 4 bases from V and 6 bases from J, leaving 12 bases between. CDR3 sequence (DNA): TGTGCCAGCAGCTCTCGACAAGCCGATGGCTACACCTTC. Translation gives CASSSRQADGYTF.

CDR3 nucleotide sequence: TGCAGTGCTACTACTTCCCGACTAGCGGGAGGAAACATTCAGTACTTC. Its protein is CSATTSRLAGGNIQYF. The gene calls are TRBV20-1 and TRBJ2-4, with 13 bases fitting TRBD2. CDR3 length equals 16 residues. CDR1 DFQATT and CDR2 SNEGSKA come from the germline V gene (reference sequence). With V trimmed by 4 bases and J by 6 bases, 9 bases remained unmatched.

This clonotype was seen more than once but under ten times. The chain uses TRBV20-1 and TRBJ2-3; 11 bases line up with TRBD2. V lost 3 bases, J lost 8 bases, and 4 bases stayed unmatched. Germline V gene lookup returns CDR1 DFQATT and CDR2 SNEGSKA (reference sequence). The CDR3 has 13 amino acids. The CDR3 is CSARETSGGTQYF. The DNA for the CDR3 is TGCAGTGCTAGGGAAACTAGCGGGGGTACGCAGTATTTT.

This clonotype was detected ten times or more. The chain joins TRBV11-2 to TRBJ1-1; unclear D gene. Trimming shortened V by 2 bases and J by 4 bases, and 11 bases separated the two germline ends. The CDR3 runs 14 residues. Germline loops: CDR1 SGHAT, CDR2 FQNNGV. The CDR3 DNA is TGTGCCAGCAGCTTAATGGAGGGCGGCACTGAAGCTTTCTTT. Its translation is CASSLMEGGTEAFF.

The chain recombines TRBV7-9 with TRBJ2-3; TRBD2 might be the D (7 bases). The germline V and J ends were trimmed by 3 bases and 2 bases, with 12 bases remaining between them. The CDR3 totals 15 residues. CDR1 is SEHNR, CDR2 FQNEAQ, per germline (reference sequence). The CDR3 DNA reads as TGTGCCAGCAGCTTGGGGGGGCGTAACACAGATACGCAGTATTTT. This translates into CASSLGGRNTDTQYF.